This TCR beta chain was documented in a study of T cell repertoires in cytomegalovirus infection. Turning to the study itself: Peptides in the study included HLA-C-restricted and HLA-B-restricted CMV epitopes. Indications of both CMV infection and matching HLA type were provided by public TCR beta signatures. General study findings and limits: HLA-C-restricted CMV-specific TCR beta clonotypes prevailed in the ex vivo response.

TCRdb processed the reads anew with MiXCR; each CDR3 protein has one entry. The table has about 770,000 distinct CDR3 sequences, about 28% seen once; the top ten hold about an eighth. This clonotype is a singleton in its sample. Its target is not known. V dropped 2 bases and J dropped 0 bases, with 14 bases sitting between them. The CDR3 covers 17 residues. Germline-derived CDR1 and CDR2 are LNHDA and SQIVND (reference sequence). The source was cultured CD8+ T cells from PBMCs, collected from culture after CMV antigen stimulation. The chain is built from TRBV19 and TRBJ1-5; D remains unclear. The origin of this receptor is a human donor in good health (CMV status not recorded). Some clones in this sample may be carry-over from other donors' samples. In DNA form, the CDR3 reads TGTGCCAGTAGTATAAATTCGGGGATGGGTAGCAATCAGCCCCAGCATTTT. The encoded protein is CASSINSGMGSNQPQHF.